This TCR beta chain emerged from a study of blood T cell repertoires in COVID-19. Study-level background: Nucleic acid was either cDNA or gDNA, and it came from T cells, B-cell-depleted T cells, or PBMCs.

Original handling: Reference gene primers were amplified, and this amplification served to estimate nucleated cell counts. Sequenced by immunoSEQ multiplex PCR; TCRdb stores in-frame clones only, minus some. V and J calls and clone size are those listed in that table; D and trimming were worked out from the DNA. The sample carries roughly 200,000 clones, roughly 73% recorded once. This CDR3 comprises 16 residues. Germline CDR1 LGHNA, CDR2 YNFKEQ. V gave up 0 bases and J gave up 2 bases; unmatched junction bases: 6. The sample comprised peripheral blood. This chain joins TRBV4-2 and TRBJ2-7, with 8 bases matching TRBD1. This TCR was sampled from a woman aged 80 or over with active or convalescent COVID-19. The CDR3 is CASSQDVDRATYEQYF. CDR3 coding DNA: TGTGCCAGCAGCCAAGACGTGGACAGGGCGACCTACGAGCAGTACTTC.